One and the same sample provided the 26 T cell receptor beta chains below, sequenced in a study of vaccination effects on CD4 cells after COVID-19. ViraFEST used viral peptide pools to expand antigen-specific CD4+ T cells before sequencing. CD4+ T cells were isolated after around 9 days of culture. SARS-CoV-2 infected the person between March and December 2020, as confirmed by PCR. No antigen has been identified for these receptors. Only in-frame clones appear in the TCRdb table, and some are missing; sequencing was by immunoSEQ multiplex PCR. Of more than 45,000 clones listed, more than 65% are singletons. The sequences come from CD4+ T cells from PBMCs cultured with HIV peptides, collected before COVID-19 vaccination. Subset defined: HIV-1 Nef peptide pool negative control/reference culture. The origin of the receptors is a human donor who had a prior SARS-CoV-2 infection.

A few counts support this clone. V usage is TRBV3-1 (or the pseudogene TRBV3-2) and J usage is TRBJ1-3, with TRBD1 matching 8 bases. The CDR3 covers 17 residues. Looked up from germline, CDR1 is LGHDT and CDR2 is YNNKEL (reference sequence). V gave up 4 bases and J gave up 3 bases; unmatched junction bases: 11. CDR3 in DNA: TGTGCCAGCAGCCTATCCTCCCAACAGGGGGTTGGAAACACCATATATTTT. This sequence encodes CASSLSSQQGVGNTIYF.

V gene TRBV5-4 combines with J gene TRBJ2-7, with TRBD1 identical over 10 bases. The CDR3 runs 15 residues. Looked up from germline, CDR1 is SGHNT and CDR2 is YYREEE (reference sequence). J lost 5 bases, V lost 4 bases, and 9 bases had no gene match. In DNA form, the CDR3 reads TGTGCCAGCAGCCCAGGACAGGGGGGTGTCCACGAGCAGTACTTC. Translating gives CASSPGQGGVHEQYF.

Points on this clone: Compared with germline, one end of the junction differs, possibly owing to a read error. The chain links TRBV5-6 to TRBJ2-1; TRBD1 aligns across 11 bases. The germline CDR1 and CDR2 sequences are SGHDT and YYEEEE. The CDR3 covers 15 residues. In DNA, the CDR3 is TGTGCCAGCAGCTTTGGACAGGGGGCATACAGTGAGCAGTTCTTC. This gives the protein CASSFGQGAYSEQFF. Based on the CDR3 plus reference TRBV5-6 and TRBJ2-1, the full variable domain is DAGVTQSPTHLIKTRGQQVTLRCSPKSGHDTVSWYQQALGQGPQFIFQYYEEEERQRGNFPDRFSGHQFPNYSSELNVNALLLGDSALYLCASSFGQGAYSEQFFGPGTRLTVL.

This rearrangement joins TRBV7-2 to TRBJ2-7; D possibly corresponds to TRBD2 (5 bases). This CDR3 is 18 amino acids long. Germline CDR1 and CDR2: SGHTA and FQGNSA. The V gene lost 3 bases and the J gene lost 3 bases, with 24 bases spanning the gap. The CDR3 DNA follows: TGTGCCAGCAGCTTTTTTGGGTCCGTCGGAGCGGATGTCTACGAGCAGTACTTC. This codes for CASSFFGSVGADVYEQYF.

This clone was observed a few times. The V gene is TRBV7-6, the J gene TRBJ2-5; 7 nucleotides match TRBD1. This CDR3 comprises 17 residues. Germline loops: CDR1 SGHVS, CDR2 FNYEAQ. Trimming took 5 bases from V and 4 from J; bases not matched to a gene: 16. For the CDR3, the DNA is TGTGCCAGCAGCCCCGCCACGGGCCCAGGGGGATTAGAGACCCAGTACTTC. Protein product: CASSPATGPGGLETQYF.

The chain links TRBV6-5 to TRBJ1-5; D perhaps matches TRBD1 (5 bases). Between the trimmed V and J ends, which lost 0 bases and 2 bases, there was a span of 8 bases. The CDR3 sequence is 15 residues long. The germline gives CDR1 MNHEY, CDR2 SVGAGI. The CDR3 nucleotides are TGTGCCAGCAGTTACTCTGGGACGGGCAATCAGCCCCAGCATTTT. Protein sequence: CASSYSGTGNQPQHF.

V usage is TRBV6-5 and J usage is TRBJ1-1; D possibly corresponds to TRBD1 (5 bases). Germline CDR1 and CDR2: MNHEY and SVGAGI. Trimming shortened V by 6 bases and J by 4 bases, and 12 bases separated the two germline ends. CDR3 length: 13 residues. As DNA, the CDR3 is TGTGCCAGCAGGAAGGGGTGGTCCACTGAAGCTTTCTTT. As protein: CASRKGWSTEAFF.

This chain links TRBV7-3 with TRBJ2-5; maybe TRBD1 (5 bases). The CDR3 length is 15 residues. Per germline, CDR1 SGHTA and CDR2 FQGTGA. Trimming took 1 base from V and 2 from J, leaving 11 bases between them. The CDR3 sequence: CASSLNGHHQETQYF. CDR3 DNA: TGTGCCAGCAGCTTAAATGGACATCATCAAGAGACCCAGTACTTC.

The rearrangement uses TRBV7-2 and TRBJ2-7, with 9 nucleotides matching TRBD2. The CDR3 sequence is 15 residues long. With 1 base clipped from V and 2 bases from J, the junction kept 3 bases outside the gene matches. Germline loops: CDR1 SGHTA, CDR2 FQGNSA. For the CDR3, the DNA is TGTGCCAGCAGCTTAGGGCTAGCGGGGACCTACGAGCAGTACTTC. Its protein product is CASSLGLAGTYEQYF.

This chain connects TRBV5-6 to TRBJ1-2; TRBD1 matches at 9 bases. The CDR3 length is 15 residues. Germline V gene lookup returns CDR1 SGHDT and CDR2 YYEEEE. V shed 2 bases and J 4 bases; nucleotides not matched to a gene: 6. In nucleotides, the CDR3 is TGTGCCAGCAGCTTTGCCGGGACAGGGACCTATGGCTACACCTTC. Translation: CASSFAGTGTYGYTF.

CDR3 coding DNA: TGCGCCAGCAGCTTGGCCAGGGTTGGTTACGAGCAGTACTTC. This codes for CASSLARVGYEQYF. The chain uses TRBV5-1 and TRBJ2-7, with D possibly TRBD1 on 5 matching bases. V gave up 0 bases and J gave up 4 bases, with 11 bases separating them. The CDR3 consists of 14 residues. Germline V CDR1 and CDR2: SGHRS, YFSETQ.

The DNA for the CDR3 is TGTGCCTGGAGTCCAGGACTAGTGCCCTACAATGAGCAGTTCTTC. Translated: CAWSPGLVPYNEQFF. This chain connects TRBV30 to TRBJ2-1, with TRBD2 matching over 7 bases. CDR3 length: 15 amino acids. Germline loops: CDR1 GTSNPN, CDR2 SVGIG (reference sequence). Trimming cost V 2 bases and J 2 bases; bases outside gene matches: 6.

The chain has TRBV4-3 and TRBJ1-1; D not certain. V was shortened by 1 base and J by 4 bases, with 13 bases between the two germline ends. Per germline, CDR1 LGHNA and CDR2 YSLEER. The CDR3 has 15 residues. In DNA form, the CDR3 reads TGCGCCAGCAGCCAAGGATTACTGACCCCCACTGAAGCTTTCTTT. Translating gives CASSQGLLTPTEAFF.

The V gene is TRBV30, the J gene TRBJ2-3; weak D call: TRBD2 (6 bases). Per the germline V gene, CDR1 is GTSNPN and CDR2 is SVGIG (reference sequence). Trimming cost V 0 bases and J 0 bases, with 7 bases left between them. The CDR3 totals 14 residues. The CDR3 reads CAWSVGGSTDTQYF. CDR3 DNA: TGTGCCTGGAGTGTAGGAGGGAGCACAGATACGCAGTATTTT.

As regards this clone: At one of its ends the junction is not consistent with the germline gene, which may arise from a read error. The chain recombines TRBV6-1 with TRBJ1-1, with D possibly TRBD1 on 6 matching bases. The CDR3 consists of 12 residues. Germline V gene data show CDR1 as MNHNS and CDR2 as SASEGT. The CDR3 reads CASSDIYRDILF. Written as DNA, the CDR3 is TGTGCCAGCAGTGATATATACCGGGACATCCTTTTT.

The chain uses TRBV9 and TRBJ2-7, with TRBD1 as a possible D gene (6 bases). CDR3 length: 14 residues. V was clipped by 4 bases and J by 2 bases, with 13 bases between them. The germline gives CDR1 SGDLS, CDR2 YYNGEE. The CDR3 DNA reads TGTGCCAGCAGCCCACGGACAGCCCCCTACGAGCAGTACTTC. It is translated as CASSPRTAPYEQYF.

The chain combines TRBV4-1 with TRBJ2-7; D might be TRBD1 or TRBD2, each matching 6 bases. Germline V gene data show CDR1 as MGHRA and CDR2 as YSYEKL. The CDR3 extends over 13 amino acids. V was clipped by 4 bases and J by 5 bases, with 12 bases between them. CDR3 protein: CASSRRGEDEQYF. DNA of the CDR3: TGCGCCAGCAGCCGGAGGGGGGAAGACGAGCAGTACTTC.

The V and J genes are TRBV6-6 and TRBJ2-1; no clear D. Germline values: CDR1 MNHNY, CDR2 SVGAGI (reference sequence). The CDR3 is 14 residues long. V lost 6 bases and J lost 0, with 9 bases in between. CDR3 DNA: TGTGCCAGCAGCCTACAGAGCTCCTACAATGAGCAGTTCTTC. Amino acids: CASSLQSSYNEQFF.

This clone appeared a single time. The gene calls are TRBV11-1 and TRBJ1-1, with TRBD1 matching 9 bases. The CDR3 runs 13 residues. After removal of 5 bases from V and 10 bases from J, the junction contained 8 bases not matched to a gene. Germline V gene sequence: CDR1 SGHAT, CDR2 FQDESV (reference sequence). The CDR3 loop is CASSPPGQGSAFF. Here the CDR3 DNA reads TGTGCCAGCAGCCCACCGGGACAGGGCTCAGCTTTCTTT. Full variable domain (missing parts from reference TRBV11-1 and TRBJ1-1): EAEVAQSPRYKITEKSQAVAFWCDPISGHATLYWYRQILGQGPELLVQFQDESVVDDSQLPKDRFSAERLKGVDSTLKIQPAELGDSAMYLCASSPPGQGSAFFGQGTRLTVV.

This clone has more than one count but fewer than ten. The rearrangement joins TRBV6-6 to TRBJ2-7, with 7 bases matching TRBD1. V gave up 6 bases and J gave up 2 bases; unmatched junction bases: 7. The CDR3 sequence is 14 residues long. Germline loops: CDR1 MNHNY, CDR2 SVGAGI (reference sequence). The CDR3 loop reads CASSRPGGPYEQYF. Written as DNA, the CDR3 is TGTGCCAGCAGCCGACCAGGGGGACCCTACGAGCAGTACTTC.

Here the CDR3 reads CASSPTSGADTQYF. For the CDR3, the DNA is TGTGCCAGCTCACCGACTAGCGGGGCAGATACGCAGTATTTT. The chain recombines TRBV18 with TRBJ2-3, with TRBD2 matching over 11 bases. CDR1 is KGHSH, CDR2 LQKENI, per germline. Trimming took 3 bases from V and 4 from J; bases not matched to a gene: 0. The CDR3 has 14 amino acids.

This clone has only one observation. This rearrangement joins TRBV11-3 to TRBJ2-3; D gene uncertain. Germline values: CDR1 SGHNT, CDR2 YENEEA. This CDR3 has 14 residues. V was pared by 3 bases and J by 4 bases, with 11 bases between. The CDR3 DNA sequence: TGTGCCAGCAGCTTCCAAGAACAGCCAGATACGCAGTATTTT. Protein sequence: CASSFQEQPDTQYF. Complete variable domain (other parts from reference TRBV11-3 and TRBJ2-3): EAGVVQSPRYKIIEKKQPVAFWCNPISGHNTLYWYLQNLGQGPELLIRYENEEAVDDSQLPKDRFSAERLKGVDSTLKIQPAELGDSAVYLCASSFQEQPDTQYFGPGTRLTVL.

The genes are TRBV12-3 or TRBV12-4 and TRBJ2-7, with 7 bases that match TRBD1. The CDR3 runs 13 residues. The J segment lost 2 bases and the V segment lost 5 bases, leaving 3 bases of the junction unmatched. The CDR3 is CASSQDRAYEQYF. The CDR3 coding sequence is TGTGCCAGCAGTCAAGACAGGGCCTACGAGCAGTACTTC.

The chain couples TRBV6-6 to TRBJ2-2, with TRBD2 matching 8 bases. The CDR3 has 16 amino acids. V dropped 0 bases and J dropped 4; count of bases not matched to a gene: 4. CDR1 MNHNY and CDR2 SVGAGI come from the germline V gene (reference sequence). CDR3 loop: CASSYSGTRVTGELFF. In DNA, the CDR3 is TGTGCCAGCAGTTACTCCGGGACTAGGGTCACCGGGGAGCTGTTTTTT.

In its sample, this clone was seen once. This rearrangement joins TRBV18 to TRBJ2-7; D is unclear. The V end was cut by 6 bases, the J end by 4 bases, with 13 bases between. The germline gives CDR1 KGHSH, CDR2 LQKENI. CDR3 size: 13 residues. The CDR3 spells CASSQAANYEQYF. The CDR3 region has the DNA TGTGCCAGCTCCCAGGCGGCAAATTACGAGCAGTACTTC. Complete variable domain (other parts from reference TRBV18 and TRBJ2-7): NAGVMQNPRHLVRRRGQEARLRCSPMKGHSHVYWYRQLPEEGLKFMVYLQKENIIDESGMPKERFSAEFPKEGPSILRIQQVVRGDSAAYFCASSQAANYEQYFGPGTRLTVT.

The chain carries TRBV7-9 and TRBJ2-5; D is perhaps TRBD1 (8 bases). Trimming removed 5 bases at V and 4 bases at J, with 14 bases between. The CDR3 is 14 residues long. CDR1 SEHNR and CDR2 FQNEAQ come from the germline V gene (reference sequence). The CDR3 loop reads CASSRTGGGETQYF. DNA of the CDR3: TGTGCCAGCAGCAGAACAGGGGGGGGAGAGACCCAGTACTTC. Drawing the rest from reference TRBV7-9 and TRBJ2-5, the complete variable domain is DTGVSQNPRHKITKRGQNVTFRCDPISEHNRLYWYRQTLGQGPEFLTYFQNEAQLEKSRLLSDRFSAERPKGSFSTLEIQRTEQGDSAMYLCASSRTGGGETQYFGPGTRLLVL.